The 17 T cell receptor beta chains reported below all come from one sample, sequenced in a study of T cell repertoires in cytomegalovirus infection. For these receptors, no antigen is known. Each CDR3 protein is one row after TCRdb ran MiXCR on the reads. The sample gives hundreds of thousands of distinct CDR3 sequences, approximately 31% of which show up once; 11% to 15% is in the top ten. The specimen comprised cultured CD8+ T cells from PBMCs, sampled from culture after CMV antigen stimulation. The receptors were sampled from a human donor in good health (CMV status not recorded). Some clones in this sample may be carry-over from other donors' samples.

This clonotype occurred a few times. J is TRBJ1-2 and V is TRBV2; D may be TRBD1 (5 bases). The CDR3 length is 15 residues. Germline V lookup: CDR1 SNHLY, CDR2 FYNNEI. V gave up 6 bases and J gave up 8 bases, with 22 bases separating them. CDR3 DNA: TGTGCCAGCAGGGATAGGACGCCAGGGTTCGGCGGCTACACCTTC. Its translation: CASRDRTPGFGGYTF.

This clonotype was recorded at least ten times. This rearrangement joins TRBV7-9 to TRBJ2-3; maybe TRBD2 (6 bases). The CDR3 has 15 residues. V lost 4 bases and J lost 0, with 11 bases in between. Per the germline V gene, CDR1 is SEHNR and CDR2 is FQNEAQ (reference sequence). Written as DNA, the CDR3 is TGTGCCAGCAGCTCCCGGGGGACTAGCACAGATACGCAGTATTTT. It specifies CASSSRGTSTDTQYF.

This clonotype turned up a few times. The chain employs TRBV6-2 or TRBV6-3 and TRBJ2-1; a weak D match, TRBD2 (5 bases). Germline lookup yields CDR1 MNHEY and CDR2 SVGEGT. The CDR3 totals 14 residues. Deletions cut 3 bases from V and 4 bases from J, with 10 bases between. Here the CDR3 reads CASSYREMYNEQFF. The CDR3 DNA follows: TGTGCCAGCAGTTATAGGGAGATGTACAATGAGCAGTTCTTC.

To note about this clonotype: At one boundary the junction diverges from the germline segment, which might be a read error. Written as DNA, the CDR3 is TGTACCAGCAGTTTATGGGGACAGGGGCAAGAGACCCAGTACTTC. Translation gives CTSSLWGQGQETQYF. This chain uses TRBV27 with TRBJ2-5, with 10 bases matching TRBD1. This CDR3 region has 15 residues. Looked up from germline, CDR1 is MNHEY and CDR2 is SMNVEV (reference sequence).

This clonotype was counted between two and nine times. This chain links TRBV10-3 with TRBJ2-3; D remains ambiguous. The ends were cut back, 2 bases at V and 0 bases at J, with 15 bases in the middle. CDR3 length: 17 residues. CDR1 ENHRY and CDR2 SYGVKD come from the germline V gene. The CDR3 DNA is TGTGCCATCAGTGAGGCAACAGATACCTCTAGCACAGATACGCAGTATTTT. Its protein product is CAISEATDTSSTDTQYF.

This clonotype was seen a few times. The chain joins TRBV12-3 or TRBV12-4 to TRBJ1-3; D call uncertain. The CDR3 loop spans 14 amino acids. The V end lost 10 bases, the J end lost 4 bases, and 17 bases lay between the germline ends. The CDR3 loop reads CATDPRELGNTIYF. Here the CDR3 DNA reads TGTGCCACCGACCCCCGGGAGTTAGGAAACACCATATATTTT.

The DNA for the CDR3 is TGTGCCAGCAGCTTTCCCGGGGGCCCCGATCAGTATTTT. Its protein product is CASSFPGGPDQYF. This sequence joins TRBV5-6 and TRBJ2-3; D may match TRBD1 or TRBD2 (6 bases each). Germline V gene lookup returns CDR1 SGHDT and CDR2 YYEEEE. CDR3 length: 13 residues. V shed 2 bases and J shed 12 bases, with 16 bases lying between them.

The DNA for the CDR3 is TGTGCCAGCAGCTTGCCTAATACAGAGGGATTCCCTACCTACGAGCAGTACTTC. It encodes CASSLPNTEGFPTYEQYF. The chain has TRBV5-4 and TRBJ2-7, with D tentatively TRBD2 (5 bases). V lost 1 base and J 2 bases, leaving 22 bases between the germline ends. Germline V gives CDR1 SGHNT, CDR2 YYREEE (reference sequence). The CDR3 spans 18 residues.

This clonotype turned up a few times. The chain links TRBV2 to TRBJ2-5; maybe TRBD2 (6 bases). The germline V gene encodes CDR1 SNHLY and CDR2 FYNNEI. Deletions cut 6 bases from V and 1 base from J, with 15 bases between. The CDR3 consists of 15 residues. The CDR3 DNA reads TGTGCCAGCAGGGCGGGGCAGGGAAGCCAAGAGACCCAGTACTTC. This gives the protein CASRAGQGSQETQYF.

The rearrangement links TRBV6-1 to TRBJ2-3; TRBD2 matches 15 bases. The CDR3 extends over 17 amino acids. Germline trimming cut 5 bases from V and 7 bases from J; bases unmatched to any gene: 10. The germline V gene has CDR1 MNHNS and CDR2 SASEGT. CDR3 region: CASSPWGLAGGENTQYF. CDR3 bases: TGTGCCAGCAGTCCCTGGGGACTAGCGGGGGGCGAAAATACGCAGTATTTT.

This clonotype was detected many times. CDR3 residues: CASSLIAGGPDTQYF. In nucleotides, the CDR3 is TGTGCCAGCAGCTTAATAGCGGGGGGGCCAGATACGCAGTATTTT. The chain has TRBV7-6 and TRBJ2-3; 11 bases line up with TRBD2. The CDR3 is 15 amino acids. Germline V gene lookup returns CDR1 SGHVS and CDR2 FNYEAQ. V lost 2 bases, J lost 4 bases, and 2 bases stayed unmatched.

This clonotype was seen more than once but under ten times. It is unclear where the CDR3 begins or ends on the DNA, so no DNA is shown, and the CDR3 is as TCRdb lists it. This chain uses TRBV11-3 with TRBJ1-5; TRBD1, the D gene given by the table, was not confirmed from the DNA. The germline V gene encodes CDR1 SGHNT and CDR2 YENEEA. Both ends counted, the CDR3 spans 18 residues. The CDR3 protein is CASSFGNGIHLPNQPQHF.

This clonotype has more than one count but fewer than ten. This chain uses TRBV19 with TRBJ1-3; D uncertain. Trimming took 8 bases from V and 0 from J, leaving 11 bases between them. The CDR3 totals 14 residues. The germline V gene encodes CDR1 LNHDA and CDR2 SQIVND (reference sequence). The CDR3 DNA sequence: TGTGCCAGTCGGGAAAGGCACTCTGGAAACACCATATATTTT. This encodes CASRERHSGNTIYF.

The rearrangement joins TRBV19 to TRBJ1-5; no reliable D call. Germline CDR1 and CDR2: LNHDA and SQIVND (reference sequence). The V gene lost 6 bases and the J gene lost 0 bases, with 9 bases spanning the gap. The CDR3 sequence is 14 residues long. The CDR3 DNA is TGTGCCAGTAGACTACCGTATAGCAATCAGCCCCAGCATTTT. Translation: CASRLPYSNQPQHF.

The chain links TRBV5-8 to TRBJ1-6; D is undetermined. Germline V lookup: CDR1 SGHTS, CDR2 YDEGEE. This CDR3 has 15 amino acids. V was pared by 1 base and J by 3 bases, with 8 bases between. The CDR3 here is CASSLSELYNSPLHF. CDR3 coding DNA: TGTGCCAGCAGCTTGTCAGAACTCTATAATTCACCCCTCCACTTT.

The rearrangement links TRBV14 to TRBJ1-2; 7 bases line up with TRBD1. The CDR3 is made up of 20 amino acids. CDR1 SGHDN and CDR2 FVKESK come from the germline V gene. Losses at the gene ends were 4 bases for V and 2 bases for J; bases not matched to a gene: 22. This chain's CDR3 is CASSLYRITAPGQRNYGYTF. The CDR3 DNA follows: TGTGCCAGCAGCCTCTACCGGATTACAGCGCCGGGACAGAGAAACTATGGCTACACCTTC.

The chain carries TRBV20-1 and TRBJ2-2; no clear D. Germline lookup yields CDR1 DFQATT and CDR2 SNEGSKA (reference sequence). This CDR3 is built from 13 residues. V dropped 6 bases and J dropped 4 bases, with 12 bases sitting between them. In DNA form, the CDR3 reads TGCAGTGCGTTGAACTGGTTCACCGGGGAGCTGTTTTTT. Translation gives CSALNWFTGELFF.